These 14 T cell receptor beta chains originate from one sample sequenced in a study of T cells in Graves' hyperthyroidism and ophthalmopathy. TCR beta CDR3 sequences were amplified from RNA transcripts. Carried out on the TCR CDR3, a first-round RT-PCR used the HTBI primer set. MiXCR, run by TCRdb on the multiplex PCR reads, gives a single entry per CDR3 protein. This table has about 610,000 distinct CDR3 sequences, more than 45% appearing once. The specimen was peripheral blood or thyroid tissue (not recorded which). The receptors were gathered from a woman younger than 30 with Graves' hyperthyroidism.

In this sample, this clonotype turned up many times. J is TRBJ2-7 and V is TRBV20-1; 10 positions agree with TRBD2. Germline V gene data show CDR1 as DFQATT and CDR2 as SNEGSKA (reference sequence). This CDR3 is 15 amino acids long. Unmatched junction bases numbered 7, after V lost 1 base and J lost 4 bases. The chain's CDR3 is CSARVPSGSRYEQYF. In DNA form, the CDR3 reads TGCAGTGCTAGAGTGCCTAGCGGGAGTAGGTACGAGCAGTACTTC.

Concerning this clonotype: A read error may explain this, as a much larger clone is one base away. The chain employs TRBV20-1 and TRBJ2-1, with 9 bases that match TRBD1. Germline CDR1 and CDR2: DFQATT and SNEGSKA (reference sequence). Trimming cost V 5 bases and J 7 bases; bases outside gene matches: 3. The CDR3 is 12 amino acids. The CDR3 is CSAGGTGNEQFF. The CDR3 DNA reads as TGCAGTGCTGGAGGGACAGGGAATGAGCAGTTCTTC.

This clonotype was detected ten times or more. The chain joins TRBV20-1 to TRBJ2-7; D is ambiguous. This CDR3 spans 12 amino acids. CDR1 DFQATT and CDR2 SNEGSKA come from the germline V gene (reference sequence). Trimming took 2 bases from V and 5 from J, leaving 10 bases between them. DNA for the CDR3: TGCAGTGCTAGACCCGGGCGCAACGAGCAGTACTTC. The encoded protein is CSARPGRNEQYF.

The count of this clonotype is one. A clone one base away is much larger, so this may be a read error. The chain has TRBV6-5 and TRBJ1-4, with a possible D match to TRBD1 (5 bases). The CDR3 spans 16 residues. Germline V gives CDR1 MNHEY, CDR2 SVGAGI. CDR3 nucleotides: TGTGCCAGCAGCGACTGGGGACGGCCGGGAGGAGGGAAACTGCTTTTT. Protein product: CASSDWGRPGGGKLLF.

This clonotype was detected many times. The rearrangement links TRBV20-1 to TRBJ2-7; D is unresolved. The CDR3 runs to 14 residues. CDR1 and CDR2 (germline): DFQATT, SNEGSKA (reference sequence). Trimming left V 1 base short and J 3 bases short, with 13 bases between. DNA of the CDR3: TGCAGTGCTAGAGGGGCCCCATTTGTCTACGAGCAGTACTTC. This sequence encodes CSARGAPFVYEQYF.

A remark on this clonotype: No conserved phenylalanine or tryptophan is present at the end of the CDR3, so a read error is the likely explanation. Because the CDR3's place on the DNA is in doubt, the DNA is left out and the CDR3 is given as listed by TCRdb. The J gene is TRBJ2-7, the V gene TRBV9; the table's D call of TRBD2 was not tested on the DNA. The CDR3 extends over 8 residues, inclusive of both ends. Germline CDR1 is SGDLS and CDR2 is YYNGEE. CDR3 sequence: CASSKLAG.

The chain joins TRBV11-2 to TRBJ2-2, with 8 bases identical to TRBD1. Germline assignment: CDR1 SGHAT and CDR2 FQNNGV. Trimming cost V 7 bases and J 6 bases; bases outside gene matches: 4. The CDR3 loop spans 13 amino acids. The CDR3 DNA follows: TGTGCCAGCACTGGGACAGGCGCCGGGGAGCTGTTTTTT. Translating it yields CASTGTGAGELFF.

The rearrangement joins TRBV15 to TRBJ1-1; the match to TRBD1 covers 7 bases. CDR1 LNHNV and CDR2 YYDKDF come from the germline V gene (reference sequence). J lost 2 bases, V lost 3 bases, and 9 bases had no gene match. This CDR3 is 16 amino acids long. The CDR3 protein is CATSSSRGQRNTEAFF. The CDR3 DNA reads TGTGCCACCAGCAGCTCCCGGGGACAGCGAAACACTGAAGCTTTCTTT.

This sequence joins TRBV27 and TRBJ1-5, with 7 bases identical to TRBD1. With V trimmed by 2 bases and J by 0 bases, 4 bases remained unmatched. The CDR3 spans 16 residues. CDR1 MNHEY and CDR2 SMNVEV come from the germline V gene (reference sequence). The CDR3 loop reads CASSLVRGDSNQPQHF. CDR3 DNA: TGTGCCAGCAGTTTAGTCAGGGGGGATAGCAATCAGCCCCAGCATTTT.

The genes are TRBV20-1 and TRBJ1-1; D remains ambiguous. Germline loops: CDR1 DFQATT, CDR2 SNEGSKA (reference sequence). Trimming took 0 bases from V and 7 from J, leaving 15 bases between them. This CDR3 region has 14 residues. The CDR3 here is CSARDPGSTNEAFF. The CDR3 nucleotides read TGCAGTGCTAGAGATCCTGGGTCAACTAATGAAGCTTTCTTT.

The CDR3 coding sequence is TGTGCCAGCAGTACCGCTAGACGCGAGCAGTACTTC. As protein: CASSTARREQYF. The rearrangement uses TRBV7-9 and TRBJ2-7; D remains unclear. CDR3 size: 12 residues. Germline-derived CDR1 and CDR2 are SEHNR and FQNEAQ (reference sequence). V was shortened by 6 bases and J by 6 bases, with 12 bases between the two germline ends.

This chain connects TRBV10-1 to TRBJ2-7; D not certain. V was trimmed by 8 bases and J by 5 bases, leaving 13 bases between them. This CDR3 has 12 amino acids. In germline, CDR1 is WNHNN, CDR2 SYGVQD (reference sequence). The chain's CDR3 is CASASTSHEQYF. The CDR3 DNA reads as TGCGCCAGCGCGTCTACCTCGCACGAGCAGTACTTC.

V and J are TRBV2 and TRBJ1-4; 8 nucleotides line up with TRBD1. V trimming: 6 bases; J trimming: 0 bases; junction bases outside the gene matches: 12. Germline V gene lookup returns CDR1 SNHLY and CDR2 FYNNEI. CDR3 length: 18 amino acids. CDR3 nucleotides: TGTGCCAGCAGACTCGGGACAGGAGCCCTCACAACTAATGAAAAACTGTTTTTT. It is translated as CASRLGTGALTTNEKLFF.

This clonotype appeared once. The rearrangement joins TRBV20-1 to TRBJ1-5; a possible D gene is TRBD1 (5 bases). The germline V gene has CDR1 DFQATT and CDR2 SNEGSKA (reference sequence). Trimming cost V 5 bases and J 7 bases, with 12 bases left between them. The CDR3 extends over 12 amino acids. CDR3 sequence (DNA): TGCAGTGCTGAGCGGCGGGACCAGCCCCAGCATTTT. Translation gives CSAERRDQPQHF.